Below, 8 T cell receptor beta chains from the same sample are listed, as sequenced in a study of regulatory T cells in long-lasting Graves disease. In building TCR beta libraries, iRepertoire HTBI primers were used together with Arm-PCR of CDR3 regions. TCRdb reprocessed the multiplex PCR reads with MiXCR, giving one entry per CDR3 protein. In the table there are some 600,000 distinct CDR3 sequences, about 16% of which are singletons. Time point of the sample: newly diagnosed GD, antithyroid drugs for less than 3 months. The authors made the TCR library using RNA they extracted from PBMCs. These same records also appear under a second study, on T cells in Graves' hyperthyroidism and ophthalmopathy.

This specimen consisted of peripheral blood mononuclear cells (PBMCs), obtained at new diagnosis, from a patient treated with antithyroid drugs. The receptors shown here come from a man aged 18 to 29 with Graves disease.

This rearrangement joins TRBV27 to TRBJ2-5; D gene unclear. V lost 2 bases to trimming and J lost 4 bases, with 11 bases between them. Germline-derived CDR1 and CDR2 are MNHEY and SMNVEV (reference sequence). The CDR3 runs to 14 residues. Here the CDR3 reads CASSLTGFRETQYF. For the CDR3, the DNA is TGTGCCAGCAGTTTAACCGGTTTTAGAGAGACCCAGTACTTC.

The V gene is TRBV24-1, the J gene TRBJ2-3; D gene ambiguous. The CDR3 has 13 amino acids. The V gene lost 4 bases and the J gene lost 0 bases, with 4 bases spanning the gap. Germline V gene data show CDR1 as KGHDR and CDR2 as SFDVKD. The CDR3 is CATSEGSTDTQYF. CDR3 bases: TGTGCCACCAGTGAAGGCAGCACAGATACGCAGTATTTT.

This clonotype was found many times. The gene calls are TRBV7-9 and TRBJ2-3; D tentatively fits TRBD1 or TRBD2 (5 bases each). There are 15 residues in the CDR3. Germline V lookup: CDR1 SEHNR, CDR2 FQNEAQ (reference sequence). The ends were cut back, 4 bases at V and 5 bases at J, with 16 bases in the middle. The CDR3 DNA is TGTGCCAGCAGCTGGGGGAGTCAGGGAGTAGATACGCAGTATTTT. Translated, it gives CASSWGSQGVDTQYF.

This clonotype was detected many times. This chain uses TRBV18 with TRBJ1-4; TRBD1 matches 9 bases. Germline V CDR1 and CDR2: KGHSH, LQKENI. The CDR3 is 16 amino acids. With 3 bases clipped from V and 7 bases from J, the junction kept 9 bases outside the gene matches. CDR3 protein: CASSPRDRAHFEKLFF. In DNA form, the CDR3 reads TGTGCCAGCTCACCCCGGGACAGGGCACATTTTGAAAAACTGTTTTTT. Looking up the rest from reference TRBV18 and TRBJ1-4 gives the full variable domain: NAGVMQNPRHLVRRRGQEARLRCSPMKGHSHVYWYRQLPEEGLKFMVYLQKENIIDESGMPKERFSAEFPKEGPSILRIQQVVRGDSAAYFCASSPRDRAHFEKLFFGSGTQLSVL.

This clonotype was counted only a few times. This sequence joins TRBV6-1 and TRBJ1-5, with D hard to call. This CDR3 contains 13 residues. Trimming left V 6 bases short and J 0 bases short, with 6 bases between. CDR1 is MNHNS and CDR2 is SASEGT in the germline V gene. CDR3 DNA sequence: TGTGCCAGCAGAGGTTATAGCAATCAGCCCCAGCATTTT. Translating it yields CASRGYSNQPQHF.

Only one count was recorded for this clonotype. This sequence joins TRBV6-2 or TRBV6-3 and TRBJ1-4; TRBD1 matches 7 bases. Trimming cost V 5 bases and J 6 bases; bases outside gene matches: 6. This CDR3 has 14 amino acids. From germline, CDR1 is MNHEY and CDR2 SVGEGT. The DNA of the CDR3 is TGTGCCAGCAGTGCGAGACAGGGTCATGAAAAACTGTTTTTT. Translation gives CASSARQGHEKLFF.

The CDR3 protein is CASDKEPAPSPTYEQYF. Here the CDR3 DNA reads TGTGCCAGCGACAAGGAGCCTGCCCCTAGCCCCACCTACGAGCAGTACTTC. The V and J genes are TRBV7-8 and TRBJ2-7, with D perhaps TRBD2 (5 bases). Trimming pared 8 bases from V and 2 bases from J, leaving 25 bases between. The CDR3 consists of 17 residues. Per the germline V gene, CDR1 is SGHVS and CDR2 is FQNEAQ.

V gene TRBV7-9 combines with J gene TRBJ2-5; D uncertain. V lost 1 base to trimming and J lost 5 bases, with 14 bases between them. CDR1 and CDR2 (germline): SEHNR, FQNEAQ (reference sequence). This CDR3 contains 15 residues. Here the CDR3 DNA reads TGTGCCAGCAGCTTAGGGGTCGCCGGAGTCGAGACCCAGTACTTC. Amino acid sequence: CASSLGVAGVETQYF.